The 20 T cell receptor beta chains reported below all come from one sample, sequenced in a study of T cells in Graves' hyperthyroidism and ophthalmopathy. Amplification of TCR beta CDR3 regions used RNA as the template. Initially, a first-round RT-PCR of the TCR CDR3 employed the HTBI primer set. TCRdb called the multiplex PCR reads again in MiXCR, with one record for every CDR3 protein. The sample holds about 380,000 distinct CDR3 sequences; roughly 18% are singletons and the top ten take around 40%. The source material was blood. All receptors come from a man aged 18 to 30 with Graves' ophthalmopathy.

V is TRBV5-1 and J is TRBJ2-7; 7 bases map to TRBD1. In germline, CDR1 is SGHRS, CDR2 YFSETQ. The CDR3 loop spans 16 amino acids. The junction had 13 bases not matched to a gene; V was cut back by 4 bases and J by 3 bases. CDR3 sequence reads: CASSRDWTGGLYEQYF. DNA for the CDR3: TGCGCCAGCAGCAGGGATTGGACAGGCGGTCTCTACGAGCAGTACTTC.

The chain carries TRBV5-4 and TRBJ1-2, with D possibly TRBD1 on 5 matching bases. The V end was cut by 9 bases, the J end by 6 bases, with 18 bases between. CDR1 is SGHNT, CDR2 YYREEE, per germline (reference sequence). This CDR3 is built from 13 residues. The CDR3: CAITLQGGDGYTF. As DNA, the CDR3 is TGTGCCATTACTCTTCAGGGAGGGGATGGCTACACCTTC.

This clonotype has a count of ten or more. The chain joins TRBV7-8 to TRBJ1-2, with D tentatively TRBD1 (5 bases). The germline CDR1 and CDR2 sequences are SGHVS and FQNEAQ. The CDR3 totals 13 residues. The V gene lost 5 bases and the J gene lost 4 bases, with 11 bases spanning the gap. CDR3 nucleotides: TGTGCCAGCAGCCTGGGACGGTTCTATGGCTACACCTTC. This translates into CASSLGRFYGYTF.

This clonotype was seen ten or more times. The V call is TRBV20-1, the J call TRBJ2-3; D remains ambiguous. The CDR3 has 16 amino acids. Trimming shortened V by 6 bases and J by 4 bases, and 23 bases separated the two germline ends. Germline lookup yields CDR1 DFQATT and CDR2 SNEGSKA (reference sequence). The CDR3 loop reads CSAVGEYSPWADTQYF. The CDR3 DNA follows: TGCAGTGCCGTAGGAGAGTACTCCCCCTGGGCAGATACGCAGTATTTT.

This clonotype has ten or more counts. V and J are TRBV7-8 and TRBJ1-1; no clear D. Germline CDR1 and CDR2: SGHVS and FQNEAQ. The CDR3 covers 13 residues. The V and J ends lost 0 bases and 4 bases respectively, with 6 bases between them. In DNA form, the CDR3 reads TGTGCCAGCAGCTTAGCAGGGCCCACTGAAGCTTTCTTT. It is translated as CASSLAGPTEAFF. The entire variable domain, with the rest obtained from reference TRBV7-8 and TRBJ1-1, is as follows: GAGVSQSPRYKVAKRGQDVALRCDPISGHVSLFWYQQALGQGPEFLTYFQNEAQLDKSGLPSDRFFAERPEGSVSTLKIQRTQQEDSAVYLCASSLAGPTEAFFGQGTRLTVV.

DNA of the CDR3: TGTGCCAGCAGTGAATCTCGAGGGCTGAACACTGAAGCTTTCTTT. It codes for CASSESRGLNTEAFF. The genes are TRBV25-1 and TRBJ1-1, with D unclear. Deletions cut 1 base from V and 0 bases from J, with 9 bases between. Germline-derived CDR1 and CDR2 are MGHDK and SYGVNS. The CDR3 sequence is 15 residues long.

Many counts were recorded for this clonotype. V usage is TRBV7-9 and J usage is TRBJ2-7; 8 nucleotides match TRBD2. This CDR3 is built from 13 residues. V gave up 5 bases and J gave up 3 bases; unmatched junction bases: 3. Per the germline V gene, CDR1 is SEHNR and CDR2 is FQNEAQ (reference sequence). DNA of the CDR3: TGTGCCAGCAGCGACCGGGAGGGCTACGAGCAGTACTTC. This codes for CASSDREGYEQYF.

In its sample, this clonotype was seen a few times. This chain connects TRBV5-1 to TRBJ2-7, with D unclear. V shed 0 bases and J shed 0 bases, with 7 bases lying between them. Germline V gene sequence: CDR1 SGHRS, CDR2 YFSETQ. The length of the CDR3 is 14 residues. The CDR3 sequence: CASSLAEGSYEQYF. In DNA form, the CDR3 reads TGCGCCAGCAGCTTGGCTGAAGGCTCCTACGAGCAGTACTTC.

The genes are TRBV5-4 and TRBJ1-5; perhaps TRBD1 as D (5 bases). Germline CDR1 SGHNT, CDR2 YYREEE (reference sequence). V was cut by 4 bases and J by 7 bases, with 12 bases left in between. The CDR3 extends over 13 amino acids. The CDR3: CASSSGEGQPQHF. DNA of the CDR3: TGTGCCAGCAGCAGCGGGGAGGGGCAGCCCCAGCATTTT.

The CDR3 loop reads CAETDANYGYTF. The CDR3 DNA is TGTGCCGAAACTGACGCTAACTATGGCTACACCTTC. The chain uses TRBV6-4 and TRBJ1-2; D gene ambiguous. From germline, CDR1 is MRHNA and CDR2 SNTAGT. V lost 11 bases, J lost 0 bases, and 10 bases lay in between. This CDR3 is built from 12 residues.

A few counts support this clonotype. The V gene is TRBV20-1, the J gene TRBJ2-3; D unresolved. The CDR3 runs to 10 residues. Germline V gene sequence: CDR1 DFQATT, CDR2 SNEGSKA (reference sequence). This chain's CDR3 is CRPDTDTQYF. Written as DNA, the CDR3 is TGCAGGCCCGACACAGATACGCAGTATTTT.

The rearrangement uses TRBV13 and TRBJ1-6, with D uncertain. This CDR3 has 14 residues. The germline V and J ends were trimmed by 7 bases and 10 bases, with 17 bases remaining between them. Germline CDR1 reads PRHDT; CDR2 reads FYEKMQ (reference sequence). The CDR3 loop is CASIRRVEQSPLHF. The CDR3 nucleotides are TGTGCCAGCATCAGGAGGGTTGAACAATCACCCCTCCACTTT.

This clonotype was detected ten times or more. The chain carries TRBV7-2 and TRBJ2-5; D uncertain. CDR1 and CDR2 from the germline V gene are SGHTA and FQGNSA. V lost 1 base and J lost 5, with 14 bases in between. The CDR3 is 15 residues long. CDR3 sequence: CASSLENLQVETQYF. The CDR3 nucleotides are TGTGCCAGCAGCTTAGAGAACCTTCAAGTGGAGACCCAGTACTTC.

The rearrangement uses TRBV5-1 and TRBJ2-6; a weak D match, TRBD1 (5 bases). Trimming took 1 base from V and 1 from J, leaving 12 bases between them. The V gene's germline CDR1 is SGHRS and CDR2 YFSETQ. The CDR3 runs to 17 residues. CDR3 protein: CASSLWGQMSGANVLTF. The CDR3 DNA sequence: TGCGCCAGCAGCTTGTGGGGCCAGATGTCTGGGGCCAACGTCCTGACTTTC.

This clonotype was seen many times. This chain joins TRBV28 and TRBJ1-4; 8 nucleotides align to TRBD1. The V segment lost 6 bases and the J segment 3 bases; nucleotides outside the gene matches: 3. Germline lookup yields CDR1 MDHEN and CDR2 SYDVKM. The CDR3 loop spans 14 amino acids. The CDR3 loop reads CASSIQGANEKLFF. The CDR3 DNA reads as TGTGCCAGCAGCATACAGGGGGCTAATGAAAAACTGTTTTTT.

There are many counts of this clonotype. This chain uses TRBV13 with TRBJ1-5, with a possible D match to TRBD1 (5 bases). Germline CDR1 and CDR2: PRHDT and FYEKMQ (reference sequence). Deletions cut 5 bases from V and 4 bases from J, with 12 bases between. The CDR3 sequence is 14 residues long. The chain's CDR3 is CASSLGTDNQPQHF. DNA for the CDR3: TGTGCCAGCAGCCTCGGGACTGATAATCAGCCCCAGCATTTT.

This clonotype has ten or more counts. This chain uses TRBV28 with TRBJ1-2; TRBD1 aligns across 12 bases. The CDR3 is 17 amino acids. Germline loops: CDR1 MDHEN, CDR2 SYDVKM. V lost 4 bases, J lost 8 bases, and 14 bases stayed unmatched. CDR3 nucleotide sequence: TGTGCCAGCAGTTCCGTCGGAGGGGACAGGGGGCCTAAAGGCTACACCTTC. Amino acids: CASSSVGGDRGPKGYTF.

This clonotype has more than one count but fewer than ten. V usage is TRBV4-1 and J usage is TRBJ1-1, with D tentatively TRBD1 (5 bases). V gave up 6 bases and J gave up 2 bases, with 16 bases separating them. This CDR3 has 15 residues. Germline-derived CDR1 and CDR2 are MGHRA and YSYEKL. Here the CDR3 DNA reads TGCGCCAGCAGGGTTGAAAGGGGAATCAACACTGAAGCTTTCTTT. Translated, it gives CASRVERGINTEAFF.

This clonotype was recorded a few times. This rearrangement joins TRBV25-1 to TRBJ2-7, with 7 bases fitting TRBD1. CDR3 size: 15 residues. The J segment lost 4 bases and the V segment lost 4 bases, leaving 10 bases of the junction unmatched. The germline V gene encodes CDR1 MGHDK and CDR2 SYGVNS. CDR3 loop: CASSGWGTADYEQYF. Written as DNA, the CDR3 is TGTGCCAGCAGTGGCTGGGGGACAGCAGATTACGAGCAGTACTTC.

This chain connects TRBV9 to TRBJ2-5; no definite D call. The length of the CDR3 is 14 residues. V lost 0 bases, J lost 2 bases, and 8 bases lay in between. Germline CDR1 SGDLS, CDR2 YYNGEE. In DNA form, the CDR3 reads TGTGCCAGCAGCGTAGATCACGGGCAAGAGACCCAGTACTTC. Protein sequence: CASSVDHGQETQYF.